A single sample gave rise to the 15 T cell receptor beta chains below, sequenced in a study of blood T cells in healthy people across ages. Through a sample-barcoded 5' primer and a J-beta primer mix, a second PCR was run for 7 to 11 cycles. TCRdb re-derived calls from the 5' RACE reads in MiXCR, one entry per CDR3 protein. The data hold about 800,000 distinct CDR3 sequences, with about 45% observed a single time. Sequencing was done on a sample of blood. Every receptor here comes from a man of 80 years or more in good health.

The chain combines TRBV6-6 with TRBJ2-1; D is perhaps TRBD2 (6 bases). Trimming took 0 bases from V and 6 from J, leaving 9 bases between them. The germline V gene encodes CDR1 MNHNY and CDR2 SVGAGI (reference sequence). CDR3 length equals 14 residues. The CDR3 reads CASSYSRLVNEQFF. DNA for the CDR3: TGTGCCAGCAGTTACTCGAGACTAGTCAATGAGCAGTTCTTC.

V and J are TRBV29-1 and TRBJ2-7; 9 nucleotides match TRBD1. V lost 7 bases, J lost 0 bases, and 7 bases stayed unmatched. The CDR3 sequence is 14 residues long. CDR1 SQVTM and CDR2 ANQGSEA come from the germline V gene. CDR3 region: CSGCRDRASYEQYF. CDR3 nucleotide sequence: TGCAGCGGCTGCCGGGACAGGGCCTCCTACGAGCAGTACTTC.

The rearrangement joins TRBV5-1 to TRBJ2-2; no reliable D call. This CDR3 region has 14 residues. Per germline, CDR1 SGHRS and CDR2 YFSETQ. V was cut by 4 bases and J by 6 bases, with 13 bases left in between. The CDR3 reads CASSATQAPGELFF. The CDR3 nucleotides read TGCGCCAGCAGCGCCACCCAAGCCCCCGGGGAGCTGTTTTTT. The complete variable domain, with remaining parts taken from reference TRBV5-1 and TRBJ2-2, reads KAGVTQTPRYLIKTRGQQVTLSCSPISGHRSVSWYQQTPGQGLQFLFEYFSETQRNKGNFPGRFSGRQFSNSRSEMNVSTLELGDSALYLCASSATQAPGELFFGEGSRLTVL.

This chain links TRBV7-2 with TRBJ2-7; 7 nucleotides line up with TRBD2. This CDR3 spans 18 amino acids. The junction had 25 bases not matched to a gene; V was cut back by 7 bases and J by 7 bases. Germline V gene data show CDR1 as SGHTA and CDR2 as FQGNSA. CDR3 region: CASTNGFSGTPDYNEQYF. Written as DNA, the CDR3 is TGTGCCAGCACCAACGGGTTCAGCGGGACGCCCGACTACAATGAGCAGTACTTC. Full variable domain (missing parts from reference TRBV7-2 and TRBJ2-7): GAGVSQSPSNKVTEKGKDVELRCDPISGHTALYWYRQSLGQGLEFLIYFQGNSAPDKSGLPSDRFSAERTGGSVSTLTIQRTQQEDSAVYLCASTNGFSGTPDYNEQYFGPGTRLTVT.

This clonotype has a single count. The chain recombines TRBV7-6 with TRBJ1-3, with 9 bases that match TRBD1. The junction had 10 bases not matched to a gene; V was cut back by 4 bases and J by 0 bases. Germline-derived CDR1 and CDR2 are SGHVS and FNYEAQ. The CDR3 consists of 18 residues. CDR3 sequence reads: CASSSVNRGQISGNTIYF. The CDR3 DNA follows: TGTGCCAGCAGCTCAGTGAACAGGGGGCAAATCTCTGGAAACACCATATATTTT.

The table lists this clonotype with a few counts. The chain joins TRBV21-1 to TRBJ2-7; whether TRBD2, the table's D call, matches the DNA was not checked. TRBV21-1 is a known pseudogene. This CDR3 region has 18 residues. CDR3 in amino acids: CASSKRGSGRAPILEQYF. For the CDR3, the DNA is TGTGCCAGCAGCAAAAGGGGAAGCGGGAGGGCCCCCATCCTCGAGCAGTACTTC.

The V call is TRBV12-3 or TRBV12-4, the J call TRBJ2-3; 10 bases align to TRBD2. The J segment lost 8 bases and the V segment lost 5 bases, leaving 10 bases of the junction unmatched. The CDR3 contains 15 residues. The CDR3 DNA follows: TGTGCCAGCAGTAAGCGGGGGGGCCCTTCCGTTACGCAGTATTTT. Translating it yields CASSKRGGPSVTQYF.

This rearrangement joins TRBV6-2 or TRBV6-3 to TRBJ2-1; TRBD1 or TRBD2 may be the D gene (5 bases each). Germline lookup yields CDR1 MNHEY and CDR2 SVGEGT. V was pared by 5 bases and J by 9 bases, with 17 bases between. The CDR3 spans 14 residues. The CDR3 DNA reads TGTGCCAGCAGTATTCCGGGACCGAGGCCTGAGCAGTTCTTC. It translates to CASSIPGPRPEQFF.

This clonotype was seen a few times. V gene TRBV4-1 combines with J gene TRBJ2-7; D unclear. The V gene lost 1 base and the J gene lost 2 bases, with 9 bases spanning the gap. The CDR3 has 14 residues. CDR1 MGHRA and CDR2 YSYEKL come from the germline V gene. Written as DNA, the CDR3 is TGCGCCAGCAGCCAAGGTACAGCCGCCTACGAGCAGTACTTC. Encoded protein: CASSQGTAAYEQYF.

V gene TRBV2 combines with J gene TRBJ2-1; D gene unclear. Looked up from germline, CDR1 is SNHLY and CDR2 is FYNNEI. Trimming cost V 7 bases and J 7 bases, with 8 bases left between them. The CDR3 has 11 residues. CDR3 in amino acids: CASISGNEQFF. The CDR3, as DNA: TGTGCCAGCATATCTGGGAATGAGCAGTTCTTC.

The chain recombines TRBV18 with TRBJ2-5; 7 bases line up with TRBD2. The V and J ends lost 2 bases and 5 bases, in that order; junction bases with no gene match: 5. This CDR3 is built from 14 residues. Germline assignment: CDR1 KGHSH and CDR2 LQKENI. The CDR3 region is CASSPRSGMETQYF. CDR3 nucleotide sequence: TGTGCCAGCTCACCAAGAAGCGGGATGGAGACCCAGTACTTC.

This clonotype was observed a few times. The V call is TRBV2, the J call TRBJ2-5; TRBD2 aligns across 14 bases. The junction had 10 bases not matched to a gene; V was cut back by 8 bases and J by 5 bases. The CDR3 is 16 residues long. The germline V gene has CDR1 SNHLY and CDR2 FYNNEI. The DNA of the CDR3 is TGTGCCAGCCCGGACGGACTAGCGGGAGGAAGGGAGACCCAGTACTTC. This codes for CASPDGLAGGRETQYF.

In its sample, this clonotype was seen a few times. The J gene is TRBJ2-1, the V gene TRBV28, with a weak D call TRBD2 (6 bases). The length of the CDR3 is 15 residues. With 2 bases removed from V and 0 bases from J, the gap between germline ends came to 8 bases. Germline CDR1 reads MDHEN; CDR2 reads SYDVKM. DNA of the CDR3: TGTGCCAGCAGTTTAGCGGGACTCTCCTACAATGAGCAGTTCTTC. Translated, it gives CASSLAGLSYNEQFF.

As concerns this clonotype: One end of the junction does not line up with germline, which may come from a read error. V usage is TRBV2 and J usage is TRBJ2-1, with D perhaps matching TRBD2 (6 bases). The CDR3 length is 14 residues. Germline loops: CDR1 SNHLY, CDR2 FYNNEI. In DNA, the CDR3 is TGTGCCAGCAGTGGGACTAATTCCTACAATAAGCAGTTCTTC. Its translation: CASSGTNSYNKQFF.

In the case of this clonotype: Being one base from a much bigger clone, this may be a read error. The chain couples TRBV20-1 to TRBJ2-1; D remains ambiguous. V shed 3 bases and J shed 4 bases, with 4 bases lying between them. Germline CDR1 reads DFQATT; CDR2 reads SNEGSKA (reference sequence). CDR3 size: 11 residues. CDR3 residues: CSASGYNEQFF. DNA of the CDR3: TGCAGTGCTAGCGGGTACAATGAGCAGTTCTTC.